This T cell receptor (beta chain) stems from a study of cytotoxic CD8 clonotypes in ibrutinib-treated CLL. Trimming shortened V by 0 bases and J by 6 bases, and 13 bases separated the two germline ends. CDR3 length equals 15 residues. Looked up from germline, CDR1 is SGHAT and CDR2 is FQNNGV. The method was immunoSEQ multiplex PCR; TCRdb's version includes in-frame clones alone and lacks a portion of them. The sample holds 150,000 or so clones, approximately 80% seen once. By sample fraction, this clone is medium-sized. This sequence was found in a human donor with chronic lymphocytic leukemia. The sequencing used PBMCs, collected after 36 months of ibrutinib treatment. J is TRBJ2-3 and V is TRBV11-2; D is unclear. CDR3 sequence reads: CASSLEPMAADTQYF. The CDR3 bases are TGTGCCAGCAGCTTAGAACCGATGGCAGCGGATACGCAGTATTTT.